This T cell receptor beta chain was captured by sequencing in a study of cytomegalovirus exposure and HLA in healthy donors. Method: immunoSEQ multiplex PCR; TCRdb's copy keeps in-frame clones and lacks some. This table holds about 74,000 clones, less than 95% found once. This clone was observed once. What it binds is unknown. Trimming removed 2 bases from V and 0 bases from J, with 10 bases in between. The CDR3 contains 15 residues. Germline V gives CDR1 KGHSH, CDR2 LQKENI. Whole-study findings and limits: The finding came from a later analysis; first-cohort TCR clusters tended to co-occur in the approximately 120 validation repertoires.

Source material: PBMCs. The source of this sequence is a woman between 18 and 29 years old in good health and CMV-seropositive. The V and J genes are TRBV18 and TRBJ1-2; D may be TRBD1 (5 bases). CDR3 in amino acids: CASSPRGASNYGYTF. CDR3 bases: TGTGCCAGCTCACCAAGGGGCGCGTCTAACTATGGCTACACCTTC. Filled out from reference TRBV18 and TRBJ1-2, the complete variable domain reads NAGVMQNPRHLVRRRGQEARLRCSPMKGHSHVYWYRQLPEEGLKFMVYLQKENIIDESGMPKERFSAEFPKEGPSILRIQQVVRGDSAAYFCASSPRGASNYGYTFGSGTRLTVV.